The source of this T cell receptor (beta chain) is a study of immune heterogeneity within non-small cell lung tumors. Multiplex PCR with 32 V and 13 J primers amplified TCR beta CDR3. TCRdb re-analysed the multiplex PCR reads in MiXCR, keeping a single row per CDR3 protein. Of under 35,000 distinct CDR3 sequences listed, 28% are singletons. This clonotype was counted at least ten times. Its target is not known. Study conclusions and caveats: Local T-cell repertoire clonality was correlated with local tumor mutational burden, and the correlation was positive. It was moderate in strength but statistically significant (R about 0.35). Each patient largely had their own distinct set of high-frequency T-cell receptor beta clonotypes.

The authors used 600 ng of bulk tumor genomic DNA per sample as template. Spaced far apart, several biopsies were taken from each primary tumor during surgery. The patients were newly diagnosed with non-small cell lung cancer, had not been treated, and had curative surgery. V lost 0 bases and J lost 6, with 6 bases in between. The CDR3 has 12 amino acids. CDR1 is LGHDT and CDR2 is YNNKEL in the germline V gene (reference sequence). This chain joins TRBV3-1 and TRBJ2-7; D is unresolved. This receptor was identified in a man between 40 and 49 years old with non-small cell lung cancer. The sequencing sample was made of lung tumor tissue. CDR3 sequence: CASSQDLAEQYF. The CDR3, as DNA: TGTGCCAGCAGCCAAGACCTGGCCGAGCAGTACTTC.